A selection of T cell receptor beta chains follows, all from one sample in a study of identical twins. TCRdb redid the calling of the 5' RACE reads with MiXCR, one entry per CDR3 protein. This sample has about 550,000 distinct CDR3 sequences, with 20% to 25% found just once. These records were also assigned to another study, of yellow fever vaccine responses in identical twins.

Sequenced: CD4+ T cells sorted from blood. These TCRs come from a woman in her late teens or twenties in good health. The CDR3 runs from the conserved cysteine through the conserved F or W. D genes are given only for firm matches. Where a row states a size, it is once, few, many or the class of an expanded clone; other rows omit it.

v_call	d_call	clone_size	j_call	cdr3_nt	cdr3_aa
TRBV16	TRBD1	NA	TRBJ2-1	TGTGCCAGCAGCCAATCGGGCAGGGGGCTCTTCTTC	CASSQSGRGLFF
TRBV6-2/TRBV6-3	TRBD2	NA	TRBJ2-7	TGTGCCAGCAGAGACCTCCTCGGACTAGCGGGAACCCCATCCTACGAGCAGTACTTC	CASRDLLGLAGTPSYEQYF
TRBV24-1	NA	few	TRBJ2-1	TGTGCCACCAGTGTCACCCGGGGTGAGCAGTTCTTC	CATSVTRGEQFF
TRBV5-1	TRBD1	NA	TRBJ2-7	TGCGCCAGCAGCTTTCAGGGGGCCCACAGGAACGAGCAGTACTTC	CASSFQGAHRNEQYF
TRBV12-3/TRBV12-4	TRBD1	NA	TRBJ2-7	TGTGCCAGCAGTTGGGGACAGCGGAGCTCCTACGAGCAGTACTTC	CASSWGQRSSYEQYF
TRBV29-1	NA	once	TRBJ2-5	TGCAGCGTTGATTTCTCGGGACTCAATTTTCGGGAGACCCAGTACTTC	CSVDFSGLNFRETQYF
TRBV24-1	NA	NA	TRBJ1-5	TGTGCCACCAGTGAAACGCCCCACAGCGGTAGTAATCAGCCCCAGCATTTT	CATSETPHSGSNQPQHF
TRBV5-1	NA	NA	TRBJ2-1	TGCGCCAGCAGCTCCCAAGAACCGCAGGTCAATGAGCAGTTCTTC	CASSSQEPQVNEQFF
TRBV10-3	NA	few	TRBJ2-5	TGTGCCACCCAGGGGTACGGGGAGACCCAGTACTTC	CATQGYGETQYF
TRBV4-2	NA	few	TRBJ2-4	TGTGCCAGCAGCCAAGAGGTGAGGACGCAAAACATTCAGTACTTC	CASSQEVRTQNIQYF
TRBV2	NA	once	TRBJ1-6	TGTGCCAGCAGTGTAGGAGGGGGTAATTCACCCCTCCACTTT	CASSVGGGNSPLHF
TRBV12-3/TRBV12-4	NA	few	TRBJ2-3	TGTGCCAGCAGTTATCTCCAAGGACTAATCCTGACAGATACGCAGTATTTT	CASSYLQGLILTDTQYF
TRBV20-1	NA	few	TRBJ2-5	TGCAGTGCTGTTTCAGGCGTGAAGACCCAGTACTTC	CSAVSGVKTQYF
TRBV5-1	NA	few	TRBJ2-5	TGCGCCAGCAGCCTAGATAAGCCCCGAGAGACCCAGTACTTC	CASSLDKPRETQYF
TRBV5-1	TRBD1	many	TRBJ2-2	TGCGCCAGCAGTCAGGACAGGGGCACCGGGGAGCTGTTTTTT	CASSQDRGTGELFF
TRBV4-1	NA	few	TRBJ2-5	TGCGCCAGCAGCCTAGGGCCGCTAAAATCCGCCCAAGAGACCCAGTACTTC	CASSLGPLKSAQETQYF
TRBV3-1	TRBD2	NA	TRBJ2-2	TGTGCCAGCTCAGTGAGCGGGGGGGGGTACACCGGGGAGCTGTTTTTT	CASSVSGGGYTGELFF
TRBV7-9	NA	many	TRBJ2-2	TGTGCCAGCAGCCCGATGGGCGGGGAGCTGTTTTTT	CASSPMGGELFF
TRBV4-1	NA	few	TRBJ2-5	TGCGCCAGCAGCCAAGTCTTCAGGGGAGGAGAGACCCAGTACTTC	CASSQVFRGGETQYF
TRBV5-5	TRBD1	NA	TRBJ2-2	TGTGCCAGCACCATCACAGGGGGCTTCGTCGGGGAGCTGTTTTTT	CASTITGGFVGELFF
TRBV5-1	TRBD2	few	TRBJ2-1	TGCGCCAGCAGCCACCCGGGGAGCGGGATTGGTCGCTCCTACAATGAGCAGTTCTTC	CASSHPGSGIGRSYNEQFF
TRBV5-1	NA	many	TRBJ2-5	TGTGCCAGCAGCTTGGCTCCAGGGGAAGAGACCCAGTACTTC	CASSLAPGEETQYF
TRBV28	TRBD1	NA	TRBJ2-7	TGTGCCAGCAGGGAATCCGGGACAGGGGGCTGGGAGCAGTACTTC	CASRESGTGGWEQYF
TRBV10-3	NA	many	TRBJ1-1	TGTGCCACCAGTAGGGAGACTGAAGCTTTCTTT	CATSRETEAFF
TRBV7-9	NA	NA	TRBJ1-1	TGTGCCAGCAGCGCAGTAAGCGCTGAAGCTTTCTTT	CASSAVSAEAFF
TRBV29-1	NA	NA	TRBJ1-2	TGCAGCGCAAGACACGGGGCCTATGGCTACACCTTC	CSARHGAYGYTF
TRBV20-1	TRBD1	NA	TRBJ2-4	TGCAGTGCTAGACCTACTGGACAGGGTATTGTAAAAAACATTCAGTACTTC	CSARPTGQGIVKNIQYF
TRBV7-2	NA	few	TRBJ2-3	TGTGCCAGCACCAAAGCCCGTATCGGCACAGATACGCAGTATTTT	CASTKARIGTDTQYF
TRBV5-1	TRBD1	few	TRBJ2-1	TGCGCCAGCAGCTTGGGTTTCAGGGGGCTCCGGTTTATCGGGGATGAGCAGTTCTTC	CASSLGFRGLRFIGDEQFF
TRBV12-3/TRBV12-4	NA	NA	TRBJ2-1	TGTGCCAGCACCCCAGCAATAATAAGCGCCAATGAGCAGTTCTTC	CASTPAIISANEQFF
TRBV7-9	NA	few	TRBJ2-5	TGTGCCAGCAGCTTATTGAGTGGAAGCCAAGAGACCCAGTACTTC	CASSLLSGSQETQYF
TRBV24-1	TRBD2	few	TRBJ2-2	TGTGCCGCCGGGACTAGCTTTTTCGGGGAGCTGTTTTTT	CAAGTSFFGELFF
TRBV6-5	NA	NA	TRBJ2-5	TGTGCCAGCAGTTACACACAGGGAGAGACCCAGTACTTC	CASSYTQGETQYF
TRBV20-1	NA	NA	TRBJ2-1	TGCAGTGCTAGCGGGAGTACGGGGAATGAGCAGTTCTTC	CSASGSTGNEQFF
TRBV24-1	NA	few	TRBJ1-1	TGTGCCACCCAAACCGCCGAGAGGGGGATAAGGGCTTTCTTT	CATQTAERGIRAFF
TRBV20-1	TRBD1	NA	TRBJ2-1	TGCAGTGCGACCGGGGCCGGGACAGGGAGTTTGGGTGAGCAGTTCTTC	CSATGAGTGSLGEQFF
TRBV29-1	NA	few	TRBJ2-1	TGCAGCGTTGGCTGGGACCGACCCTCCTACAATGAGCAGTTCTTC	CSVGWDRPSYNEQFF
TRBV19	NA	NA	TRBJ1-4	TGTGCCAGTAGTATCGGTCCTGGTGAAAAACTGTTTTTT	CASSIGPGEKLFF
TRBV12-3/TRBV12-4	NA	once	TRBJ2-5	TGTGCCAGCAGGCGACGGCAAGAGACCCAGTACTTC	CASRRRQETQYF
TRBV7-8	NA	NA	TRBJ2-7	TGTGCCAGCAGCTTAGGCGACAGGAGGGGCTACGAGCAGTACTTC	CASSLGDRRGYEQYF
TRBV12-3/TRBV12-4	NA	few	TRBJ2-3	TGTGCCAGCAGTGAAACAGGATCTAGCACAGATACGCAGTATTTT	CASSETGSSTDTQYF
TRBV5-1	NA	NA	TRBJ1-5	TGCGCCAGCAGCTTGGGCGGGGACCGTGGCAATCAGCCCCAGCATTTT	CASSLGGDRGNQPQHF
TRBV2	NA	few	TRBJ1-1	TGTGCCAGCAGGACAGACAGATCTGAAGCTTTCTTT	CASRTDRSEAFF
TRBV24-1	NA	NA	TRBJ2-5	TGTGCCACCAGACTAGGGGAGACCCAGTACTTC	CATRLGETQYF
TRBV4-2	TRBD2	NA	TRBJ2-3	TGTGCCAGCAGCCAAGAAGCCCTAGCGGGAACCACAGATACGCAGTATTTT	CASSQEALAGTTDTQYF
TRBV10-3	TRBD2	NA	TRBJ2-1	TGTGCCATCCGCCGGGACTATTCCTACAATGAGCAGTTCTTC	CAIRRDYSYNEQFF
TRBV20-1	TRBD2	NA	TRBJ2-1	TGCAGTGCTAGAGATAGTACGCTAGCGGACTCCTACAATGAGCAGTTCTTC	CSARDSTLADSYNEQFF
TRBV6-1	NA	few	TRBJ2-2	TGTGCCAGCAGTCGAGCGCAGACGATGGCGGGGGAGCTGTTTTTT	CASSRAQTMAGELFF
TRBV20-1	TRBD1	NA	TRBJ1-2	TGCAGTGTAGGGGGACAGAACTATGGCTACACCTTC	CSVGGQNYGYTF
TRBV5-1	NA	few	TRBJ2-3	TGCGCCAGCAGCTTGGGACCGGGGACCTCCCTCACAGATACGCAGTATTTT	CASSLGPGTSLTDTQYF